The 29 T cell receptor beta chains given below trace back to one sample, sequenced in a study of CD8+CD57+ T cells in acquired aplastic anemia (dated by TCRdb to 2016 to 2019). Sequencing instrument: Illumina HiSeq 2000. TCR beta VDJ combination and CDR3 sequence profiling used genomic DNA as the template. In TCRdb, the public reads were trimmed at Q25 with fastp and aligned with MiXCR, with productive beta chains retained. One record per CDR3 amino acid sequence lists the most common genes and DNA. For this sample the table gives around 250,000 distinct CDR3 sequences, of which 55% to 60% were detected only once. Of the sample, less than 10% falls within the top ten clones. The material sequenced was sorted CD4+, CD8+, or CD8+CD57+ T cells (not recorded which) from PBMCs. These receptors all come from a human donor with severe aplastic anemia or a healthy control (not recorded which).

The chain combines TRBV20-1 with TRBJ2-2; weak D call: TRBD2 (6 bases). This CDR3 region has 14 residues. Per germline, CDR1 DFQATT and CDR2 SNEGSKA (reference sequence). V shed 3 bases and J shed 5 bases, with 13 bases lying between them. The CDR3 loop reads CSASGRWLTGELFF. CDR3 nucleotide sequence: TGCAGTGCTAGCGGGAGATGGTTGACCGGGGAGCTGTTTTTT.

This clonotype was counted ten times or more. The V and J genes are TRBV10-2 and TRBJ2-2; D ambiguous. V was trimmed by 2 bases and J by 5 bases, leaving 12 bases between them. There are 15 residues in the CDR3. Germline V gives CDR1 WSHSY, CDR2 SAAADI. This CDR3 reads CASSERGLWTGELFF. The CDR3 DNA sequence: TGCGCCAGCAGTGAGAGAGGATTATGGACCGGGGAGCTGTTTTTT.

This chain uses TRBV20-1 with TRBJ1-6, with a weak D call TRBD1 (5 bases). The V end lost 0 bases, the J end lost 19 bases, and 22 bases lay between the germline ends. This CDR3 region has 14 residues. Germline lookup yields CDR1 DFQATT and CDR2 SNEGSKA (reference sequence). As DNA, the CDR3 is TGCAGTGCTAGAGACCCAGGGTGGATCTCACCCCCTCACTTT. It translates to CSARDPGWISPPHF.

The chain's CDR3 is CASSPSSQPAYEQYF. CDR3 in DNA: TGTGCCAGCAGCCCTTCATCCCAACCCGCCTACGAGCAGTACTTC. This chain uses TRBV7-3 with TRBJ2-7; D uncertain. This CDR3 comprises 15 residues. Germline assignment: CDR1 SGHTA and CDR2 FQGTGA. Trimming removed 5 bases at V and 2 bases at J, with 16 bases between. Full variable domain (outside the CDR3, taken from reference TRBV7-3 and TRBJ2-7): GAGVSQTPSNKVTEKGKYVELRCDPISGHTALYWYRQSLGQGPEFLIYFQGTGAADDSGLPNDRFFAVRPEGSVSTLKIQRTERGDSAVYLCASSPSSQPAYEQYFGPGTRLTVT.

V is TRBV7-2 and J is TRBJ2-1; TRBD2 is a possible D gene (6 bases). Germline CDR1 SGHTA, CDR2 FQGNSA. The CDR3 runs to 13 residues. V was clipped by 5 bases and J by 7 bases, with 12 bases between them. The DNA of the CDR3 is TGTGCCAGCAGCGCCTCGGGAGCTAATGAGCAGTTCTTC. Its translation: CASSASGANEQFF. Looking up the rest from reference TRBV7-2 and TRBJ2-1 gives the full variable domain: GAGVSQSPSNKVTEKGKDVELRCDPISGHTALYWYRQSLGQGLEFLIYFQGNSAPDKSGLPSDRFSAERTGGSVSTLTIQRTQQEDSAVYLCASSASGANEQFFGPGTRLTVL.

V usage is TRBV20-1 and J usage is TRBJ2-2; maybe TRBD1 (6 bases). The CDR3 is 16 residues long. The V gene's germline CDR1 is DFQATT and CDR2 SNEGSKA (reference sequence). V shed 7 bases and J shed 3 bases, with 21 bases lying between them. The chain's CDR3 is CSVRSLDRLHTGELFF. The CDR3 coding sequence is TGCAGTGTTAGGTCCCTTGACAGGCTCCACACCGGGGAGCTGTTTTTT.

The sample holds many counts of this clonotype. The gene calls are TRBV30 and TRBJ2-3, with unresolved D. The V gene's germline CDR1 is GTSNPN and CDR2 SVGIG (reference sequence). The CDR3 length is 13 residues. V lost 2 bases and J lost 8, with 14 bases in between. In DNA, the CDR3 is TGTGCCTGGAGTTCCGGGTCCTCTGTTACGCAGTATTTT. It yields the protein CAWSSGSSVTQYF.

The chain uses TRBV5-1 and TRBJ1-1; possibly TRBD1 for D (6 bases). The CDR3 length is 15 residues. Per germline, CDR1 SGHRS and CDR2 YFSETQ. Trimming took 4 bases from V and 5 from J, leaving 18 bases between them. The CDR3 DNA is TGCGCCAGCAGCAGCACGGGACACCAGAGGACTGAAGCTTTCTTT. Translating gives CASSSTGHQRTEAFF.

This clonotype was seen repeatedly, ten times or more. A much larger clone sits a single nucleotide away, making a read error possible. V usage is TRBV20-1 and J usage is TRBJ1-1; D might be TRBD1 (5 bases). With 5 bases removed from V and 8 bases from J, the gap between germline ends came to 18 bases. CDR1 is DFQATT, CDR2 SNEGSKA, per germline (reference sequence). The CDR3 extends over 13 amino acids. The CDR3 sequence is CSAGGHRLMEAFF. CDR3 coding DNA: TGCAGTGCTGGAGGTCACAGGCTTATGGAAGCTTTCTTT.

The rearrangement links TRBV19 to TRBJ1-2, with no clear D. This CDR3 region has 12 residues. V was trimmed by 2 bases and J by 8 bases, leaving 9 bases between them. CDR1 and CDR2 (germline): LNHDA, SQIVND (reference sequence). CDR3 in amino acids: CASSISPQGYTF. The CDR3 DNA follows: TGTGCCAGTAGTATAAGTCCCCAGGGCTACACCTTC.

The chain employs TRBV7-3 and TRBJ1-3, with D uncertain. The V end was cut by 5 bases, the J end by 1 base, with 9 bases between. From germline, CDR1 is SGHTA and CDR2 FQGTGA. The CDR3 sequence is 14 residues long. Written as DNA, the CDR3 is TGTGCCAGCAGCCGTGCAGGTTCTGGAAACACCATATATTTT. Residues: CASSRAGSGNTIYF.

This clonotype occurred many times. The chain uses TRBV3-1 and TRBJ1-1; possible D gene TRBD1, 5 bases. The CDR3 runs 15 residues. Looked up from germline, CDR1 is LGHDT and CDR2 is YNNKEL (reference sequence). Trimming took 1 base from V and 1 from J, leaving 10 bases between them. The CDR3 DNA reads TGTGCCAGCAGCCAAGCCGCCAGGGAGAACACTGAAGCTTTCTTT. It encodes CASSQAARENTEAFF. The full variable domain, its missing parts supplied by reference TRBV3-1 and TRBJ1-1, is DTAVSQTPKYLVTQMGNDKSIKCEQNLGHDTMYWYKQDSKKFLKIMFSYNNKELIINETVPNRFSPKSPDKAHLNLHINSLELGDSAVYFCASSQAARENTEAFFGQGTRLTVV.

This clonotype was seen many times. This chain's CDR3 is CASSPPTIQGGYQETQYF. Written as DNA, the CDR3 is TGCGCCAGCAGCCCACCTACCATACAGGGAGGATATCAAGAGACCCAGTACTTC. The V call is TRBV5-1, the J call TRBJ2-5; either TRBD1 or TRBD2 may supply D (6 bases each). Germline V CDR1 and CDR2: SGHRS, YFSETQ. This CDR3 comprises 18 residues. V lost 4 bases to trimming and J lost 2 bases, with 24 bases between them.

This clonotype has at least ten counts. The chain carries TRBV19 and TRBJ2-7; D may correspond to TRBD1 or TRBD2 (5 bases each). Germline assignment: CDR1 LNHDA and CDR2 SQIVND (reference sequence). With 1 base removed from V and 3 bases from J, the gap between germline ends came to 13 bases. The CDR3 runs 15 residues. The CDR3 loop reads CASSIGTGPGYEQYF. CDR3 DNA: TGTGCCAGTAGTATAGGGACGGGGCCGGGCTACGAGCAGTACTTC.

V is TRBV20-1 and J is TRBJ2-6; D remains unclear. Trimming pared 0 bases from V and 3 bases from J, leaving 3 bases between. This CDR3 comprises 13 residues. Germline V gene data show CDR1 as DFQATT and CDR2 as SNEGSKA (reference sequence). The CDR3: CSAREGGANVLTF. Here the CDR3 DNA reads TGCAGTGCTAGAGAGGGTGGGGCCAACGTCCTGACTTTC.

The V and J genes are TRBV7-8 and TRBJ1-1; TRBD1 aligns across 10 bases. Germline V gene sequence: CDR1 SGHVS, CDR2 FQNEAQ. This CDR3 is built from 16 residues. The V gene end was trimmed by 4 bases and the J gene end by 4 bases; junction bases not matched to a gene: 9. The CDR3 DNA reads TGTGCCAGCAGCTCCGAAGGGACAGGGGTGGGCACTGAAGCTTTCTTT. This sequence encodes CASSSEGTGVGTEAFF. The full variable domain, completed using reference TRBV7-8 and TRBJ1-1, is GAGVSQSPRYKVAKRGQDVALRCDPISGHVSLFWYQQALGQGPEFLTYFQNEAQLDKSGLPSDRFFAERPEGSVSTLKIQRTQQEDSAVYLCASSSEGTGVGTEAFFGQGTRLTVV.

About this clonotype itself: The junction does not match germline at one end; this may be a read error. The rearrangement links TRBV7-9 to TRBJ2-3, with 13 bases that match TRBD2. The V gene's germline CDR1 is SEHNR and CDR2 FQNEAQ (reference sequence). The length of the CDR3 is 16 residues. CDR3 region: CASSPQLAGGYNEQYF. The CDR3, as DNA: TGCGCCAGCAGCCCCCAACTAGCGGGGGGGTACAATGAGCAGTATTTT.

This clonotype was detected ten times or more. The V call is TRBV12-3 or TRBV12-4, the J call TRBJ1-2, with a weak D call TRBD1 (6 bases). The CDR3 has 14 residues. V lost 6 bases, J lost 8 bases, and 19 bases lay in between. The CDR3 coding sequence is TGTGCCAGCAGCATGCGAGGGGGGGCGGAGGGCTACACCTTC. Translated: CASSMRGGAEGYTF.

V gene TRBV12-3 or TRBV12-4 combines with J gene TRBJ2-3, with 7 bases identical to TRBD1. The CDR3 runs to 14 residues. V lost 7 bases to trimming and J lost 1 base; unmatched junction nucleotides: 5. The CDR3 DNA reads TGTGCCAGCACCGGGACAGAACGCACAGATACGCAGTATTTT. Translation: CASTGTERTDTQYF.

The gene calls are TRBV24-1 and TRBJ2-7; perhaps TRBD2 as D (7 bases). In germline, CDR1 is KGHDR, CDR2 SFDVKD. This CDR3 has 14 residues. The V end was cut by 2 bases, the J end by 5 bases, with 12 bases between. The CDR3 loop reads CATSDWRGGDEQYF. The CDR3 DNA follows: TGTGCCACCAGTGATTGGAGAGGGGGGGACGAGCAGTACTTC.

On this clonotype: A junction end diverges from the germline sequence, so it may reflect a read error. This chain links TRBV29-1 with TRBJ2-6; the D is unclear. The CDR3 runs to 8 residues. Per germline, CDR1 SQVTM and CDR2 ANQGSEA. The CDR3, as DNA: TGCAGCGCCAGCGTCCTGACTTTC. Its protein is CSASVLTF.

This clonotype occurred many times. The chain carries TRBV6-1 and TRBJ2-1; D unresolved. From germline, CDR1 is MNHNS and CDR2 SASEGT. This CDR3 has 10 amino acids. Deletions cut 8 bases from V and 4 bases from J, with 3 bases between. CDR3: CASWYNEQFF. Here the CDR3 DNA reads TGTGCCAGCTGGTACAATGAGCAGTTCTTC.

The sample holds many counts of this clonotype. The chain has TRBV6-5 and TRBJ1-3, with D unresolved. The CDR3 sequence is 14 residues long. The germline CDR1 and CDR2 sequences are MNHEY and SVGAGI. V was pared by 4 bases and J by 0 bases, with 7 bases between. The CDR3 DNA is TGTGCCAGCAGTTCCTTGATCTCTGGAAACACCATATATTTT. Amino acid sequence: CASSSLISGNTIYF.

The chain combines TRBV27 with TRBJ2-3; 8 bases agree with TRBD1. The CDR3 spans 14 residues. V was pared by 11 bases and J by 2 bases, with 9 bases of the junction left unmatched. The germline V gene has CDR1 MNHEY and CDR2 SMNVEV (reference sequence). This chain's CDR3 is CAWLDREPTDTQYF. For the CDR3, the DNA is TGTGCCTGGCTGGACAGGGAGCCCACAGATACGCAGTATTTT.

This clonotype was counted a few times. The genes are TRBV9 and TRBJ1-2, with 7 bases fitting TRBD1. The V segment lost 4 bases and the J segment 6 bases; nucleotides outside the gene matches: 9. CDR1 is SGDLS, CDR2 YYNGEE, per germline. CDR3 length: 14 residues. For the CDR3, the DNA is TGTGCCAGCAGCCAATTCGACAGGGATGATGGCTACACCTTC. Amino acids: CASSQFDRDDGYTF.

The chain combines TRBV7-9 with TRBJ2-2; D is unresolved. Trimming pared 4 bases from V and 3 bases from J, leaving 6 bases between. The CDR3 length is 13 residues. Germline loops: CDR1 SEHNR, CDR2 FQNEAQ (reference sequence). The CDR3 loop reads CASSSQYTGELFF. CDR3 coding DNA: TGTGCCAGCAGCTCGCAATACACCGGGGAGCTGTTTTTT.

The V and J genes are TRBV24-1 and TRBJ2-1; D call uncertain. V was shortened by 4 bases and J by 3 bases, with 3 bases between the two germline ends. The germline V gene has CDR1 KGHDR and CDR2 SFDVKD. The CDR3 runs to 12 residues. This CDR3 reads CATSDLYNEQFF. DNA for the CDR3: TGTGCCACCAGTGACCTCTACAATGAGCAGTTCTTC.

V gene TRBV6-5 combines with J gene TRBJ1-5, with D possibly TRBD1 on 5 matching bases. This CDR3 spans 12 amino acids. Germline-derived CDR1 and CDR2 are MNHEY and SVGAGI. The V end lost 11 bases, the J end lost 1 base, and 9 bases lay between the germline ends. The CDR3 bases are TGTGCCGTCCGGGGCAGCAATCAGCCCCAGCATTTT. Translation gives CAVRGSNQPQHF.

The CDR3 loop reads CASSGTSGADTQYF. CDR3 DNA sequence: TGTGCCAGCAGTGGGACTAGCGGGGCAGATACGCAGTATTTT. V and J are TRBV6-4 and TRBJ2-3; 12 positions match TRBD2. This CDR3 has 14 residues. Looked up from germline, CDR1 is MRHNA and CDR2 is SNTAGT. The J segment lost 4 bases and the V segment lost 4 bases, leaving 0 bases of the junction unmatched.